Listed below are T cell receptor beta chains from one sample, sequenced in a study of blood T cell repertoires in COVID-19. Generated by immunoSEQ multiplex PCR, the TCRdb table keeps only in-frame clones and is missing some. In the table there are around 150,000 clones, 75% to 90% of which are singletons. The sequencing input was peripheral blood. These receptors were taken from a woman aged 60 to 75 with active or convalescent COVID-19. Both conserved end residues are part of each CDR3. D genes are given only for firm matches. Clone size, where shown, is once, few, many, or a class for clones that have expanded.

v_gene,d_gene,j_gene,abundance,CDR3nt,CDR3aa
TRBV5-5,TRBD1,TRBJ1-4,.,TGTGCCAGCAGCACACAGGGGAATGAAAAACTGTTTTTT,CASSTQGNEKLFF
TRBV7-3,.,TRBJ1-2,.,TGTGCCAGCAGCTTACAGGGAGGGAACTATGGCTACACCTTC,CASSLQGGNYGYTF
TRBV5-1,TRBD2,TRBJ2-5,.,TGCGCCAGCAGCGGCGTGGTAGCGGGGCAAGAGACCCAGTACTTC,CASSGVVAGQETQYF
TRBV7-2,TRBD1,TRBJ1-6,.,TGTGCCAGCACTTCCGGGACAGGGCTTTTATATAATTCACCCCTCCACTTT,CASTSGTGLLYNSPLHF
TRBV9,TRBD2,TRBJ2-5,.,TGTGCCAGCAGCGTAGCTCCCGGACTAGCGGGGGGATCACAAGAGACCCAGTACTTC,CASSVAPGLAGGSQETQYF
TRBV5-8,TRBD1,TRBJ1-5,.,TGTGCCAGCAGCCGAGGACAGGCGGGTCAGCCCCAGCATTTT,CASSRGQAGQPQHF
TRBV27,.,TRBJ2-3,.,TGTGCCAGCAGGACACAGGGCCTTAGCACAGATACGCAGTATTTT,CASRTQGLSTDTQYF
TRBV19,.,TRBJ1-1,.,TGTGCCAGTAGTGCTCGACTGATGAACACTGAAGCTTTCTTT,CASSARLMNTEAFF
TRBV11-2,.,TRBJ1-6,.,TGTGCCAGCAGCTTTCGACGGGAGAATTCACCCCTCCACTTT,CASSFRRENSPLHF
TRBV18,.,TRBJ2-2,.,TGTGCCAGCTCACCATATGAAGGGAAGGAGGCCGGGGAGCTGTTTTTT,CASSPYEGKEAGELFF
TRBV9,.,TRBJ2-3,.,TGTGCCAGCAGTGGGCGGGCGGCGACTAGAAGTTTT,CASSGRAATRSF
TRBV20-1,.,TRBJ1-3,.,TGCAGTGCTAGTCATCCCAGCGGATACTCTGGAAACACCATATATTTT,CSASHPSGYSGNTIYF
TRBV9,TRBD2,TRBJ2-5,once,TGTGCCAGCAGCGGACAGCCCACTAGCGGAGAGACCCAGTACTTC,CASSGQPTSGETQYF
TRBV7-2,.,TRBJ2-5,.,TGTGCCAGCAGCTTAGCGGGGAGAAACCAAGAGACCCAGTACTTC,CASSLAGRNQETQYF
TRBV7-2,TRBD2,TRBJ2-3,.,TGTGCCAGCAGCTTAATAGCGGGGGCCTACACAGATACGCAGTATTTT,CASSLIAGAYTDTQYF
TRBV10-2,.,TRBJ1-5,.,TGCGCCAGCAGCCTAGGACAAATTCAACCCCAGCATTTT,CASSLGQIQPQHF
TRBV10-3,.,TRBJ1-6,.,TGTGCCATCAGTAAATTAAGACAGCGTCGCGATAATTCACCCCTCCACTTT,CAISKLRQRRDNSPLHF
TRBV19,TRBD1,TRBJ1-1,few,TGTGCCAGTAGAACAGGGGGGGAGGTGAACACTGAAGCTTTCTTT,CASRTGGEVNTEAFF
TRBV7-2,.,TRBJ1-2,.,TGTGCCAGCAGCTTAGTGGGAGGGAAAGAGCATGGCTACACCTTC,CASSLVGGKEHGYTF
TRBV2,.,TRBJ2-7,.,TGTGCCAGCAAAGGGAGCTACGAGCAGTACTTC,CASKGSYEQYF
TRBV12-3/TRBV12-4,TRBD1,TRBJ1-4,.,TGTGCCACAGCGGGACAGGTGGGAAAACTGTTTTTT,CATAGQVGKLFF
TRBV19,.,TRBJ1-5,few,TGTGCCAGTAGACCAAGGACAGATAGCAATCAGCCCCAGCATTTT,CASRPRTDSNQPQHF
TRBV2,TRBD1,TRBJ1-4,.,TGTGCCAGCAGTGAATCTTGGACAGGTTTTGCTGGAAGAGAACTGTTTTTT,CASSESWTGFAGRELFF
TRBV7-2,.,TRBJ1-5,few,TGTGCCAGCAGCTCGTTGGGCGGGACCTATCAGCCCCAGCATTTT,CASSSLGGTYQPQHF
TRBV9,.,TRBJ1-2,.,TGTGCCAGCAAGGGGCAGAACTATGGCTACACCTTC,CASKGQNYGYTF
TRBV11-2,TRBD1,TRBJ1-2,.,TGTGCCAGCAGCTCGATCCGGGGACAGAACTATGGCTACACCTTC,CASSSIRGQNYGYTF
TRBV12-3/TRBV12-4,.,TRBJ1-2,.,TGTGCCAGCAGTCTTGGGGGCGCGCAGGGCTACACCTTC,CASSLGGAQGYTF
TRBV5-4,.,TRBJ1-6,few,TGTGCCAGCACCACCGGAGGGACCGTGAGCTCCTATAATTCACCCCTCCACTTT,CASTTGGTVSSYNSPLHF
TRBV27,.,TRBJ1-5,.,TGTGCCAGCCAGAACATATGGGGGGGTAATCAGCCCCAGCATTTT,CASQNIWGGNQPQHF
TRBV29-1,TRBD1,TRBJ2-5,.,TGCAGCGTCGAAAGGACAGGGAGCTCAAAGACCCAGTACTTC,CSVERTGSSKTQYF
TRBV7-9,TRBD1,TRBJ1-1,few,TGTGCCAGCATCGACCAGGGGGCGAACACTGAAGCTTTCTTT,CASIDQGANTEAFF
TRBV29-1,.,TRBJ1-2,few,TGCAGCGTTGAAGAGGTCGAGCAGGGTTATGGCTACACCTTC,CSVEEVEQGYGYTF
TRBV20-1,TRBD1,TRBJ1-5,few,TGCAGTGCTAGTGGGGTGGGGACAGGGGGCAGTCAGCCCCAGCATTTT,CSASGVGTGGSQPQHF
TRBV24-1,TRBD2,TRBJ2-3,.,TGTGCCACCAGTGAGGGACTAGCGGGCACAGATACGCAGTATTTT,CATSEGLAGTDTQYF
TRBV11-2,TRBD1,TRBJ1-1,.,TGTGCCAGCAGCGAAATGACAGGGCTATTCCAGAACACTGAAGCTTTCTTT,CASSEMTGLFQNTEAFF
TRBV10-2,.,TRBJ2-2,.,TGCGCCAGCAGTGTACACCCCCCAAGGGAGATCGGGGAGCTGTTTTTT,CASSVHPPREIGELFF
TRBV12-3/TRBV12-4,.,TRBJ1-2,.,TGTGCCAGCACCCTACAAGGGGCTGGCTACACCTTC,CASTLQGAGYTF
TRBV7-9,.,TRBJ1-5,.,TGTGCCAGCAGCTTAGGCTCGGGGACATTTAATCAGCCCCAGCATTTT,CASSLGSGTFNQPQHF
TRBV6-5,.,TRBJ1-1,.,TGTGCCAGCAGTTACGGGGGCCAGGGAGGGACTGAAGCTTTCTTT,CASSYGGQGGTEAFF
TRBV3-1/TRBV3-2,TRBD2,TRBJ2-7,.,TGTGCCAGCAGCCCTGGACTAGCGGGGGGAACATACGAGCAGTACTTC,CASSPGLAGGTYEQYF
TRBV7-2,.,TRBJ1-4,.,TGTGCCAGCAGCATCCGACAGGCAACTAATGAAAAACTGTTTTTT,CASSIRQATNEKLFF
TRBV4-3,TRBD2,TRBJ2-1,once,TGCGCCAGCAGCCAAATGATCGGGGGGGCCTTCAATGAGCAGTTCTTC,CASSQMIGGAFNEQFF
TRBV3-1/TRBV3-2,.,TRBJ1-2,once,TGTGCCAGCAGCCAAGGGGGGAGGGGCTACACCTTC,CASSQGGRGYTF
TRBV3-1/TRBV3-2,.,TRBJ1-2,.,TGTGCCAGCAGCCAGACAGGTCCTAACTATGGCTACACCTTC,CASSQTGPNYGYTF
TRBV18,TRBD1,TRBJ1-1,.,TGTGCCAGCTCGCAAGGGACAGGGAGGACTGAAGCTTTCTTT,CASSQGTGRTEAFF
TRBV6-1,TRBD1,TRBJ2-1,.,TGTGCCAGCAGTGAAACCTGGGACAGGGCGTATGAGCAGTTCTTC,CASSETWDRAYEQFF
TRBV5-6,TRBD1,TRBJ1-1,.,TGTGCCAGCAGCTGGGGACAGATCGGCACTGAAGCTTTCTTT,CASSWGQIGTEAFF
TRBV12-3/TRBV12-4,.,TRBJ2-4,.,TGTGCCAGCAGTTTAGCCAAGCGGTCCTCGTGGAACTTC,CASSLAKRSSWNF
TRBV9,TRBD2,TRBJ2-7,few,TGTGCCAGCAGCCCTACCCTGGGACTAGCGGGGGCGGCGGGGGAGCAGTACTTC,CASSPTLGLAGAAGEQYF
TRBV7-9,TRBD1,TRBJ1-1,.,TGTGCCAGCAGCCAGGGGGGAGTTAACACTGAAGCTTTCTTT,CASSQGGVNTEAFF
TRBV4-1,TRBD2,TRBJ2-7,.,TGCGCCAGCAGCCCGTTGTATAGCGGGGGGTCCTACGAGCAGTACTTC,CASSPLYSGGSYEQYF